This paragraph covers one T cell receptor beta chain sequence. What it recognizes is unknown. The template for TCR beta VDJ and CDR3 sequence profiling was genomic DNA. TCRdb redid the calling of the reads with MiXCR, one entry per CDR3 protein. The sample consists of roughly 160,000 distinct CDR3 sequences, about 45% of them appearing once. The CDR3 sequence is 13 residues long. The germline V gene encodes CDR1 SNHLY and CDR2 FYNNEI. The J segment lost 6 bases and the V segment lost 6 bases, leaving 4 bases of the junction unmatched. These data originate in a study of CD8+CD57+ T cells in acquired aplastic anemia. Study summary: DNA recovered from sorted CD4+ and CD8+ cells had a mean of 3.2 ug. Points from the study as a whole: Patients and controls shared some 30 CD8+ CDR3 sequences, highly expressed in patients.

Flow cytometry had shown expanded CD8+CD57+ cells in the patients chosen for sequencing. Blood sampling was performed on the patients, and none of them had received therapy by then. Sample: sorted CD4+, CD8+, or CD8+CD57+ T cells (not recorded which) from PBMCs. This receptor was taken from a human donor with aplastic anemia. The chain recombines TRBV2 with TRBJ2-1; TRBD1 matches 8 bases. The CDR3 region is CASRDRVRNEQFF. The CDR3 nucleotides are TGTGCCAGCAGGGACAGGGTACGCAATGAGCAGTTCTTC.